The sequence of this T cell receptor beta chain was determined in a study of cytomegalovirus exposure and HLA in healthy donors. About the research overall: When 398 donors were genotyped, approximately 80% of them were found to fall in the Caucasian-associated ancestry cluster.

J was trimmed by 3 bases and V by 6 bases; bases with no gene match: 8. This CDR3 has 14 residues. From germline, CDR1 is SNHLY and CDR2 FYNNEI. 60 Vbeta and 13 Jbeta primers were used in PCR. The protocol was immunoSEQ multiplex PCR, while the TCRdb copy is restricted to in-frame clones and leaves out a portion. The table lists about 54,000 clones, 70% to 80% of them singletons, with approximately 1.5% in the top ten. This TCR was sampled from a female donor in good health and CMV-seronegative. The chain carries TRBV2 and TRBJ2-7; 7 nucleotides align to TRBD2. Sequencing used PBMCs. The CDR3 region has the DNA TGTGCCAGCAGGCCGCAGGGAGGGGACTACGAGCAGTACTTC. It encodes CASRPQGGDYEQYF. The variable domain in full, completed from reference TRBV2 and TRBJ2-7, reads EPEVTQTPSHQVTQMGQEVILRCVPISNHLYFYWYRQILGQKVEFLVSFYNNEISEKSEIFDDQFSVERPDGSNFTLKIRSTKLEDSAMYFCASRPQGGDYEQYFGPGTRLTVT.